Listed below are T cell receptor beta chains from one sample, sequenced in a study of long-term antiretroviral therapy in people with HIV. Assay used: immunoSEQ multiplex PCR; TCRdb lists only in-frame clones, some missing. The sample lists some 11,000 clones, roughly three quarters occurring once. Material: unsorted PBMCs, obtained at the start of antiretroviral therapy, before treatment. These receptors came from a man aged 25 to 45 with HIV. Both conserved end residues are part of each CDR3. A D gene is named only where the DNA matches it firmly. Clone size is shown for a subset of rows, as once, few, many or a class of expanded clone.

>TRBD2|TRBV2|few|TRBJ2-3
CASRKGTSGVSSTDTQYF
TGTGCCAGCAGGAAAGGGACTAGCGGGGTGTCTAGCACAGATACGCAGTATTTT
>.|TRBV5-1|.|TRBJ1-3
CASSLFSGNTIYF
TGCGCCAGCAGCTTGTTTTCTGGAAACACCATATATTTT
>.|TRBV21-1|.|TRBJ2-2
CASIQTGQNTGELFF
TGTGCCAGCATTCAGACTGGCCAGAACACCGGGGAGCTGTTTTTT
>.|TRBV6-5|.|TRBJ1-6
CATAGLGESPLHF
TGTGCTACCGCGGGGCTAGGAGAGTCACCCCTCCACTTT
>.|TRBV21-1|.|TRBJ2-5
CASSKKGGGWQETQYF
TGTGCCAGCAGCAAAAAGGGCGGGGGGTGGCAAGAGACCCAGTACTTC
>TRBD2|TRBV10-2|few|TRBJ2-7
CASSESVLAAYEQYF
TGCGCCAGCAGTGAGTCGGTGCTAGCGGCCTACGAGCAGTACTTC
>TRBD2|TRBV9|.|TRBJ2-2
CASSLALAGRNTGELFF
TGTGCCAGCAGCCTGGCACTAGCGGGGAGGAACACCGGGGAGCTGTTTTTT
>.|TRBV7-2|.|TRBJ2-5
CASSRRETQYF
TGTGCCAGCAGCAGAAGGGAGACCCAGTACTTC
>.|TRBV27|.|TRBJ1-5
CASSLPNQPQHF
TGTGCCAGCAGTTTACCTAATCAGCCCCAGCATTTT
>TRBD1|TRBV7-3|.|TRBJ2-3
CASSLGQITDTQYF
TGTGCCAGCAGCTTGGGACAGATCACAGATACGCAGTATTTT
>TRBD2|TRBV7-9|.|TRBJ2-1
CASGPRPGTSVYNEQFF
TGTGCCAGCGGCCCCCGGCCCGGGACTAGCGTTTACAATGAGCAGTTCTTC
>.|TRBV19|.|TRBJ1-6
CASSIDSLSPLHF
TGTGCCAGTAGTATAGATTCCCTTTCACCCCTCCACTTT
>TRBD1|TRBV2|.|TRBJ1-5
CASRAGQGFVQPQHF
TGTGCCAGCAGGGCAGGACAGGGGTTCGTCCAGCCCCAGCATTTT
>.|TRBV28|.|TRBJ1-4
CASSLQGFLEKLFF
TGTGCCAGCAGTTTGCAGGGCTTTTTGGAAAAACTGTTTTTT
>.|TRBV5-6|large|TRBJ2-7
CASSTGNNEQYF
TGTGCCAGCAGCACAGGGAACAACGAGCAGTACTTC
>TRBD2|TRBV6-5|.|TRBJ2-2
CASSYQRREGGELFF
TGTGCCAGCAGTTACCAAAGGCGGGAGGGCGGGGAGCTGTTTTTT
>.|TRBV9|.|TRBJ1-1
CASSRGHVNTEAFF
TGTGCCAGCTCGAGGGGACACGTGAACACTGAAGCTTTCTTT
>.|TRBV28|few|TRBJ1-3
CASSFGNSGNTIYF
TGTGCCAGCAGTTTCGGTAACTCTGGAAACACCATATATTTT
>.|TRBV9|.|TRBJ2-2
CASSVGHDNTGELFF
TGTGCCAGCAGCGTAGGACACGACAACACCGGGGAGCTGTTTTTT
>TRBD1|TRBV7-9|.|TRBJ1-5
CASSLPGQRLHF
TGTGCCAGCAGCCTACCGGGACAGAGGTTGCATTTT
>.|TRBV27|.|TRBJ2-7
CASSLSSAPWQGYSYEQYF
TGTGCCAGCAGTTTATCGTCAGCTCCGTGGCAGGGCTATTCCTACGAGCAGTACTTC
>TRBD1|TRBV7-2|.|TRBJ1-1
CASSHPSTGVNTEAFF
TGTGCCAGCAGCCACCCATCGACAGGGGTGAACACTGAAGCTTTCTTT
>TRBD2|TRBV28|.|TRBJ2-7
CASSVRGGSSYEQYF
TGTGCCAGCAGCGTTCGAGGCGGGAGCTCCTACGAGCAGTACTTC
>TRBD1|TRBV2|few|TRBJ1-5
CASKGGEWRGNQPQHF
TGTGCCAGCAAAGGGGGCGAGTGGAGGGGCAATCAGCCCCAGCATTTT
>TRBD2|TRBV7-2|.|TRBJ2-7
CASSAGLVPYEQYF
TGTGCCAGCAGCGCCGGACTAGTCCCCTACGAGCAGTACTTC
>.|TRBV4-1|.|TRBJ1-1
CASSQGARAFF
TGCGCCAGCAGCCAAGGGGCGCGAGCTTTCTTT
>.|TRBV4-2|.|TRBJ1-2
CASSLLGLSTRGYTF
TGTGCCAGCAGCCTCCTCGGACTCTCTACTCGGGGCTACACCTTC
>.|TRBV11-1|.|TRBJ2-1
CASSSQTGTYNEQFF
TGTGCCAGCAGCTCACAAACGGGGACCTACAATGAGCAGTTCTTC
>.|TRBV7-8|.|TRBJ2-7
CASKGAGKSYEQYF
TGTGCGAGCAAAGGGGCAGGGAAGAGCTACGAGCAGTACTTC
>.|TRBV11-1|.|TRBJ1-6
CASGTINSPLHF
TGTGCCAGCGGAACTATTAATTCACCCCTCCACTTT
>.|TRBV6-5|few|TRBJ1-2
CASSYSGRGSGYTF
TGTGCCAGCAGTTACTCGGGCAGGGGAAGTGGCTACACCTTC
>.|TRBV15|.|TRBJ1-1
CATSSWGGSGTEAFF
TGTGCCACCAGCAGTTGGGGGGGCTCGGGAACTGAAGCTTTCTTT
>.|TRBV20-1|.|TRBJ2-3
CSVQADTQYF
TGCAGTGTTCAGGCAGATACGCAGTATTTT
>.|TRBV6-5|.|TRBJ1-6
CASSYLSDSYSPLHF
TGTGCCAGCAGTTACCTTTCGGACAGCTATTCACCCCTCCACTTT
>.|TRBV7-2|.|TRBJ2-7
CASSFVLNAGSYEQYF
TGTGCCAGCAGCTTCGTTCTGAACGCGGGCTCCTACGAGCAGTACTTC
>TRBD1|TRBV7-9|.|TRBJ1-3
CASSLTGAGNTIYF
TGTGCCAGCAGCTTGACAGGGGCTGGAAACACCATATATTTT
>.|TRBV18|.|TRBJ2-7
CASSLDRSSYEQYF
TGTGCCAGCTCACTGGATAGGAGCTCCTACGAGCAGTACTTC
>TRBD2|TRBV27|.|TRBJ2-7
CASSPTAGGFEQYF
TGTGCCAGCAGTCCCACGGCGGGGGGGTTCGAGCAGTACTTC
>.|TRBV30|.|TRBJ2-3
CAWNDGPFVPDTQYF
TGTGCCTGGAACGACGGGCCGTTCGTCCCAGATACGCAGTATTTT
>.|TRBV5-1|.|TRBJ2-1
CASSLAGGAGRFYNEQFF
TGCGCCAGCAGCTTGGCCGGAGGGGCAGGGAGGTTTTACAATGAGCAGTTCTTC
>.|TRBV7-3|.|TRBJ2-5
CASSPQGGRGETQYF
TGTGCCAGCAGCCCCCAGGGGGGGAGGGGAGAGACCCAGTACTTC
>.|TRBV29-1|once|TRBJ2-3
CSVDRGADTQYF
TGCAGCGTTGACAGGGGGGCGGATACGCAGTATTTT
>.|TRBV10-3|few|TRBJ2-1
CAIGGSHYNEQFF
TGTGCCATCGGAGGGTCCCACTACAATGAGCAGTTCTTC
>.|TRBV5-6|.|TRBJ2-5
CASSPGGPFGLETQYF
TGTGCCAGCAGCCCCGGTGGCCCGTTCGGACTGGAGACCCAGTACTTC
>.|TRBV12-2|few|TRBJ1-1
CASRPEPQGVETTEAFF
TGTGCAAGTCGCCCTGAGCCACAGGGGGTTGAGACCACTGAAGCTTTCTTT
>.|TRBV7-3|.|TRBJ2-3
CASSPGPARGTDTQYF
TGTGCCAGCAGCCCCGGGCCTGCGAGGGGCACAGATACGCAGTATTTT
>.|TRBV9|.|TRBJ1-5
CASSVSHINQPQHF
TGTGCCAGCAGCGTTAGTCACATCAATCAGCCCCAGCATTTT
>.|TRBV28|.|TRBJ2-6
CASSRGSGANVLTF
TGTGCCAGCAGCCGGGGGTCTGGGGCCAACGTCCTGACTTTC
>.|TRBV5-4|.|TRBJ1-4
CASSTREVGEKLFF
TGTGCCAGCAGCACCAGGGAAGTTGGTGAAAAACTGTTTTTT
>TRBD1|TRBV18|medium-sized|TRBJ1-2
CASSTGQGDRGYTF
TGTGCCAGCTCAACGGGACAGGGTGATCGCGGCTACACCTTC
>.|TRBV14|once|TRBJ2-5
CASSPLTRRAPLTGETQYF
TGTGCCAGCAGCCCTCTAACCCGCCGGGCCCCTCTAACCGGAGAGACCCAGTACTTC
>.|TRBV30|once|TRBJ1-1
CAGSIRGTEAFF
TGTGCTGGTAGTATACGGGGGACTGAAGCTTTCTTT
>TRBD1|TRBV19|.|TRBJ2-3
CASKQDRGEDTQYF
TGTGCCAGTAAACAGGACAGGGGAGAAGATACGCAGTATTTT
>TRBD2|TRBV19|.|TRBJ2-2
CASGLALISGELFF
TGTGCCAGTGGACTAGCGCTGATATCCGGGGAGCTGTTTTTT
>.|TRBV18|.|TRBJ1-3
CASSGSGGRNTIYF
TGTGCCAGCTCCGGCTCGGGGGGTCGAAACACCATATATTTT
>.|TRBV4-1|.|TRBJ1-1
CASSQVQLQGAFF
TGCGCCAGCAGCCAAGTACAGCTTCAAGGGGCTTTCTTT
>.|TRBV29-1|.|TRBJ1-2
CSVEGRANYGYTF
TGCAGCGTTGAGGGCAGAGCTAACTATGGCTACACCTTC
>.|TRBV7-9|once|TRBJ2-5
CASSLDRDRETQYF
TGTGCCAGCAGCTTAGACAGGGATAGGGAGACCCAGTACTTC
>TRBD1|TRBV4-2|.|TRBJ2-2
CASSQEQGAANTGELFF
TGTGCCAGCAGCCAAGAGCAGGGGGCTGCGAACACCGGGGAGCTGTTTTTT